This TCR beta chain was identified during a study of T cells after yellow fever vaccination. Study-level information: It was SMART-Seq v4 Ultra Low Input that prepared the fractions with low cell numbers.

Template switching by 5'RACE produced TCR cDNA, adding a universal primer site and UMIs. Using its own MiXCR run on the 5' RACE reads, TCRdb lists one record per CDR3 protein. Among about 220,000 distinct CDR3 sequences listed, about 3% were seen once. In regard to this clonotype: What it binds is not known.

Study-level points and caveats: FACS-sorted repertoires could contain abundant clonotypes contaminating from the bulk population. Post-booster repertoires again held most primary-vaccination clones (about 95% CD4, roughly 88% CD8).

The specimen was CD4+ T cells sorted from PBMCs, collected 10 days after the yellow fever booster vaccination. The source is a man in his late teens or twenties who received the YFV17D yellow fever vaccine.

The CDR3 reads CASSLQQGYSNQPQHF. DNA for the CDR3: TGTGCCAGCAGCTTACAACAGGGTTATAGCAATCAGCCCCAGCATTTT. The gene calls are TRBV7-2 and TRBJ1-5; maybe TRBD1 (6 bases). V shed 2 bases and J shed 0 bases, with 11 bases lying between them. Per the germline V gene, CDR1 is SGHTA and CDR2 is FQGNSA. CDR3 length: 16 residues.